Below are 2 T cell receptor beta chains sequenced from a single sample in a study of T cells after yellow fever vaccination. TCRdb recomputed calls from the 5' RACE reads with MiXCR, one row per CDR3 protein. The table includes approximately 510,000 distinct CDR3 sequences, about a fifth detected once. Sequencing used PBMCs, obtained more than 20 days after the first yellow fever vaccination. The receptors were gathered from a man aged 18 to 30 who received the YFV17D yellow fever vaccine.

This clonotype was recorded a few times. CDR3 sequence reads: CASSLRDGQTQETQYF. The CDR3 DNA sequence: TGTGCCAGCAGTCTTAGAGACGGACAGACGCAAGAGACCCAGTACTTC. This rearrangement joins TRBV6-2 or TRBV6-3 to TRBJ2-5, with a tentative D call TRBD1 (6 bases). The CDR3 contains 16 residues. Trimming took 5 bases from V and 2 from J, leaving 18 bases between them. CDR1 and CDR2 (germline): MNHEY, SVGEGT.

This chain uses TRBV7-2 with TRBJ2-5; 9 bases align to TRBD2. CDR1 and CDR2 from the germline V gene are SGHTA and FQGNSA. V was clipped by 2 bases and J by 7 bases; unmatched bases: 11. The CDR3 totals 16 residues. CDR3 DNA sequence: TGTGCCAGCAGCTTACAAAGCGGGGGGACTCAGGGGACCCAGTACTTC. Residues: CASSLQSGGTQGTQYF.